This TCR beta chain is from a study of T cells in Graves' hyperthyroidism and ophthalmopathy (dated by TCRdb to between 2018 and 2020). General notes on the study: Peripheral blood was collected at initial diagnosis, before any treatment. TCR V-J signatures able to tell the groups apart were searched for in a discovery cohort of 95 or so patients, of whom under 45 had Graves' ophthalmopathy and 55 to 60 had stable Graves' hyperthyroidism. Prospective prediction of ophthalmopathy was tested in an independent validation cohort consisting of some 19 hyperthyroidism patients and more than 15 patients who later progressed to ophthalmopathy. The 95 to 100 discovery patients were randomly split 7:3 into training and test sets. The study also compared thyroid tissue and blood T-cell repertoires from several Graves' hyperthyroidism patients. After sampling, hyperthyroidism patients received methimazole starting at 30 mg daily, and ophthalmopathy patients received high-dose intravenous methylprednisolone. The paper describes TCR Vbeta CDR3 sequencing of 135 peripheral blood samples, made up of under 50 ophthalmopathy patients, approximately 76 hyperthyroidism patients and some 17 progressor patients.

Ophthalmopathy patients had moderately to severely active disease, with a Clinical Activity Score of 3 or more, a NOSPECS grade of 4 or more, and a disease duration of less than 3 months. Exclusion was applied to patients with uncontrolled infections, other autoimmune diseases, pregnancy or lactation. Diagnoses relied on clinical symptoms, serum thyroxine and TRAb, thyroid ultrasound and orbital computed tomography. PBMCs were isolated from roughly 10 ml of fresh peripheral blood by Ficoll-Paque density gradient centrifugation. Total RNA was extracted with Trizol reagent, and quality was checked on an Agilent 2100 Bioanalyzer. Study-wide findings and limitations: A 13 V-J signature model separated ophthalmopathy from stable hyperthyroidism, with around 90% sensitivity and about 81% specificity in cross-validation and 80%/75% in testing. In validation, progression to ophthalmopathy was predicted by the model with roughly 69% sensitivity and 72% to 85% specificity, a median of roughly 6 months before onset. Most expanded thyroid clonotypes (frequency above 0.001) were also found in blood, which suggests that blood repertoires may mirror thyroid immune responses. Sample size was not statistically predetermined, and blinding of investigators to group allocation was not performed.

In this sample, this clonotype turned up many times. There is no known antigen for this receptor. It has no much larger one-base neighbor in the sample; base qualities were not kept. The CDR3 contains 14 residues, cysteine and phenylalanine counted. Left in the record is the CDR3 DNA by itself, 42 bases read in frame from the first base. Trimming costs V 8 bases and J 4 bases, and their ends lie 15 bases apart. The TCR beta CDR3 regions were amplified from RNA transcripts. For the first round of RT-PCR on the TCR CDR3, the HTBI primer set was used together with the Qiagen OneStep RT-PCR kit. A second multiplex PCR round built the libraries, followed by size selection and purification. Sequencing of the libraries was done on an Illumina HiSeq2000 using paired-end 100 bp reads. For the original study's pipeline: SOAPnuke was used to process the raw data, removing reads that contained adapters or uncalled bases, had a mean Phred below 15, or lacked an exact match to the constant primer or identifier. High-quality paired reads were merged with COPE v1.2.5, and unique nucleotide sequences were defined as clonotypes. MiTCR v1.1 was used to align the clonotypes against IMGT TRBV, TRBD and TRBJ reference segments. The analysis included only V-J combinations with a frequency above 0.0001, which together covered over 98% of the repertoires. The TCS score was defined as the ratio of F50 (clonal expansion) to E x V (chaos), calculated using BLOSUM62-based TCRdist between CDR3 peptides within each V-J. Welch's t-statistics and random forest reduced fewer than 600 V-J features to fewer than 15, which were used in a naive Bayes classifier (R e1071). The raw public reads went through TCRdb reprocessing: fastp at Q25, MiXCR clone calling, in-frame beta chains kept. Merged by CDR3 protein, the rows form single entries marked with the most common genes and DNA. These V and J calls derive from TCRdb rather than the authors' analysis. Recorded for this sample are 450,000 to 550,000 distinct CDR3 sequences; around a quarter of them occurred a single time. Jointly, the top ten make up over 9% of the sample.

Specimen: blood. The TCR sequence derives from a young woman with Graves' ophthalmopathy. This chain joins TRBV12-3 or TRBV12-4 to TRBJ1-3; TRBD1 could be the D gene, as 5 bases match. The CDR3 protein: CASSPVKGGNTIYF. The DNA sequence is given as TGTGCCAGCTCGCCGGTAAAGGGGGGAAACACCATATATTTT.